This T cell receptor (beta chain) was documented in a study of T cell changes during pregnancy in multiple sclerosis. Method: immunoSEQ multiplex PCR; TCRdb's copy keeps in-frame clones and lacks some. The sample lists around 65,000 clones, roughly 87% seen once, with 1.5% to 2% in the top ten. V lost 5 bases, J lost 2 bases, and 10 bases lay in between. The CDR3 covers 14 residues. Germline V gene lookup returns CDR1 SGHDT and CDR2 YYEEEE. The sample in question was peripheral blood, obtained in the first trimester of pregnancy. V is TRBV5-6 and J is TRBJ2-2, with unresolved D. The receptor was derived from a female donor with multiple sclerosis, enrolled in a pregnancy study. CDR3 sequence reads: CASSGNRNTGELFF. CDR3 coding DNA: TGTGCCAGCAGTGGAAACAGAAACACCGGGGAGCTGTTTTTT.